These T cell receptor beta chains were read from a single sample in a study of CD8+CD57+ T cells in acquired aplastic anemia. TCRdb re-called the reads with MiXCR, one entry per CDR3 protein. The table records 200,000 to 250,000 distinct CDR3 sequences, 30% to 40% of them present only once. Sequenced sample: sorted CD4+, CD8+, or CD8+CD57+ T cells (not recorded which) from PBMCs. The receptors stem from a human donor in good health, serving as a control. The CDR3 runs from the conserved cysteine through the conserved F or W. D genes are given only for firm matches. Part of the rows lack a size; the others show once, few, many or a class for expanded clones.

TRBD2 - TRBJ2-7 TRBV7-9 CASRKGTSGYEQYF TGTGCCAGCAGAAAAGGGACTAGCGGCTACGAGCAGTACTTC
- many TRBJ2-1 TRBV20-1 CSGGASRNEQFF TGCAGTGGAGGGGCCTCTCGGAATGAGCAGTTCTTC
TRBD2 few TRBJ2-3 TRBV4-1 CASSQGTLTSGAGDTQYF TGCGCCAGCAGCCAAGGAACCCTCACTAGCGGAGCCGGGGATACGCAGTATTTT
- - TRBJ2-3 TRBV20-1 CSAISGTQGTDTQYF TGCAGTGCTATTTCCGGGACTCAAGGCACAGATACGCAGTATTTT
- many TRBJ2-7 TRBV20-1 CSASDRTIGEQYF TGCAGTGCCAGTGATAGGACGATTGGGGAGCAGTACTTC
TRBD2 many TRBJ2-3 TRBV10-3 CAISGGGTDTDTQYF TGTGCCATCAGTGGGGGGGGGACGGACACAGATACGCAGTATTTT
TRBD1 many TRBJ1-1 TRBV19 CASSMDRGGTEAFF TGTGCCAGTAGTATGGACAGGGGAGGCACTGAAGCTTTCTTT
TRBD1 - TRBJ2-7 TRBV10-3 CAISDGTDSYEQYF TGTGCCATCAGTGACGGGACAGACTCCTACGAGCAGTACTTC
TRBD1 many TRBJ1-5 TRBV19 CASSPDRGNQPQHF TGTGCCAGTAGTCCGGACAGGGGCAATCAGCCCCAGCATTTT
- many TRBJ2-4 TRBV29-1 CSVEDQGAAKNIQYF TGCAGCGTTGAAGATCAGGGAGCAGCCAAAAACATTCAGTACTTC
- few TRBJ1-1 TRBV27 CASRLNRNTEAFF TGTGCCAGCAGACTAAACAGGAACACTGAAGCTTTCTTT
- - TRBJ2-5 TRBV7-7 CASSRAGLRETQYF TGTGCTAGCAGCCGCGCAGGCCTACGCGAGACCCAGTACTTC
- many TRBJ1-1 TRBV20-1 CSASTGSTEAFF TGCAGTGCAAGTACAGGGTCCACTGAAGCTTTCTTT
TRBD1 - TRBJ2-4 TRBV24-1 CATSDSPIGPQGSNAKNIQYF TGTGCCACCAGTGATTCACCGATAGGACCACAGGGGTCGAACGCCAAAAACATTCAGTACTTC
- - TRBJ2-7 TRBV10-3 CAISDGLGGYEQYF TGTGCCATCAGTGATGGTCTAGGCGGGTACGAGCAGTACTTC
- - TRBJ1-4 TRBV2 CASQTTGREKLFF TGTGCCAGCCAGACTACGGGACGTGAAAAACTGTTTTTT
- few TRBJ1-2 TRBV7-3 CAWSFQGVMGYTF TGTGCCTGGAGTTTCCAGGGAGTAATGGGCTACACCTTC
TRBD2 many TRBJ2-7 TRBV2 CAGREGFSEQYF TGTGCCGGGAGGGAGGGATTCAGCGAGCAGTACTTC
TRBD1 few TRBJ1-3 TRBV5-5 CASSLTGASSGNTIYF TGTGCCAGCAGCTTGACAGGGGCGAGCTCTGGAAACACCATATATTTT
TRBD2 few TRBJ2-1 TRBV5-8 CASSLRGGLYNEQFF TGTGCCAGCAGCTTGCGGGGGGGGCTCTACAATGAGCAGTTCTTC
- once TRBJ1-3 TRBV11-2 CASSLDPSGNTIYF TGTGCCAGCAGCTTAGACCCCTCTGGAAACACCATATATTTT
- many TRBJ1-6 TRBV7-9 CASSSQTGSPLHF TGTGCCAGCAGCTCGCAGACAGGATCACCCCTCCACTTT
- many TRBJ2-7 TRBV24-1 CATSAGPGRGEQYF TGTGCCACCAGTGCCGGCCCTGGACGAGGCGAGCAGTACTTC
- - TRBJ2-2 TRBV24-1 CATTLTGTGELFF TGTGCCACCACCCTAACGGGCACCGGGGAGCTGTTTTTT
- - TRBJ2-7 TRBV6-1 CASRVNYEQYF TGTGCCAGCAGGGTTAACTACGAGCAGTACTTC
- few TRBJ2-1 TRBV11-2 CASTEGGSPSYNEQFF TGTGCCAGCACCGAAGGGGGTTCGCCGTCCTACAATGAGCAGTTCTTC
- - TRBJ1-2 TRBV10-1 CASSEAGSNYGYTF TGCGCCAGCAGTGAGGCAGGGTCGAACTATGGCTACACCTTC
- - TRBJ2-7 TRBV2 CASSRGDYSYEQYF TGTGCCAGCAGTAGGGGGGACTACTCCTACGAGCAGTACTTC
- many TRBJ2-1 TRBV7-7 CASSFVGPTLYNEQFF TGTGCCAGCAGCTTCGTTGGCCCGACCCTCTACAATGAGCAGTTCTTC
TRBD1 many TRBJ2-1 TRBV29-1 CSVTRTGRYNEQFF TGCAGCGTTACTAGGACAGGGAGATACAATGAGCAGTTCTTC
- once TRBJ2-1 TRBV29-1 CSVGRGGSSYNEQFF TGCAGCGTAGGGCGGGGTGGAAGCTCCTACAATGAGCAGTTCTTC
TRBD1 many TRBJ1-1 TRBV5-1 CASSLGTGSTEAFF TGCGCCAGCAGCTTGGGGACAGGGAGCACTGAAGCTTTCTTT
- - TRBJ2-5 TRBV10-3 CAISAAGGSRTF TGTGCCATCAGCGCTGCTGGTGGTTCCAGGACCTTC
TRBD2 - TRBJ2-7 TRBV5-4 CASSLGLAGVVPPYEQYF TGTGCCAGCAGCCTGGGACTAGCGGGAGTGGTCCCCCCCTACGAGCAGTACTTC
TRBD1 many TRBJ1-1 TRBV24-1 CATSDLEDPQGERGTEAFF TGTGCCACCAGTGATTTGGAAGATCCTCAGGGGGAGAGGGGCACTGAAGCTTTCTTT
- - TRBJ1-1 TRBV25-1 CASSEDNRKSTEAFF TGTGCCAGCAGTGAAGATAACAGAAAGAGCACTGAAGCTTTCTTT
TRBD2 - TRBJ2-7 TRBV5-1 CASSLGPSGVPELAHEQYF TGCGCCAGCAGCTTGGGGCCTAGCGGAGTACCGGAGCTTGCCCACGAGCAGTACTTC
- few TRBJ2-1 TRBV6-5 CASSYFPQDEQFF TGTGCCAGCAGTTACTTCCCCCAGGATGAGCAGTTCTTC
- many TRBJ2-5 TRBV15 CATSRDLLQETQYF TGTGCCACCAGCAGAGACCTACTCCAAGAGACCCAGTACTTC
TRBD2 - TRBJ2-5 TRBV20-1 CSATRTSGQETQYF TGCAGTGCGACACGGACTAGCGGGCAAGAGACCCAGTACTTC
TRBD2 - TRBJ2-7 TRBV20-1 CGATPGTSNYEQYF TGCGGTGCTACCCCCGGGACTAGCAACTACGAGCAGTACTTC
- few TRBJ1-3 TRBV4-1 CASSPGPGPGFGNTIYF TGCGCCAGCAGCCCAGGTCCCGGCCCCGGTTTCGGTAACACCATATATTTT
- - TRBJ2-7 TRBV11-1 CASSLLKRLAIYYYEQYF TGTGCCAGCAGCTTATTAAAAAGGCTAGCGATTTACTACTACGAGCAGTACTTC
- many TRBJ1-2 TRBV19 CASSTYPGGYTF TGTGCCAGTAGTACTTACCCGGGTGGCTACACCTTC
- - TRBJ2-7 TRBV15 CATSSPRTEAYEQYF TGTGCCACCAGCAGCCCACGGACAGAGGCCTACGAGCAGTACTTC
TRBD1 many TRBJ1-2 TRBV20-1 CSARGQGYYGYTF TGCAGTGCTAGGGGACAGGGGTACTATGGCTACACCTTC
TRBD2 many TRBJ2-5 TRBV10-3 CAISDPGFSGSVETQYF TGTGCCATCAGTGACCCCGGGTTTAGCGGGAGTGTGGAGACCCAGTACTTC
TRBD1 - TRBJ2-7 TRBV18 CASSPIWTGTNEQYF TGTGCCAGCTCACCCATCTGGACAGGGACCAACGAGCAGTACTTC
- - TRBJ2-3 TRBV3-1 CASSHMTIAVDTQYF TGTGCCAGCAGCCACATGACTATCGCAGTAGATACGCAGTATTTT
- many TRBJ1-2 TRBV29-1 CSVDREEGGYTF TGCAGCGTTGACAGGGAAGAGGGTGGCTACACCTTC
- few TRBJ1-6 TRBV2 CASSDIGGVNSPLHF TGTGCCAGCAGTGATATCGGGGGGGTGAATTCACCCCTCCACTTT
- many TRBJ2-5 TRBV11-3 CASSNQETQYF TGTGCCAGCAGCAATCAAGAGACCCAGTACTTC
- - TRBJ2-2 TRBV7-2 CASSLRGYTGELFF TGTGCCAGCAGCTTACGGGGGTACACCGGGGAGCTGTTTTTT
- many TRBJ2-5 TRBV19 CASRRGNGETQYF TGTGCCAGTAGGAGGGGTAATGGAGAGACCCAGTACTTC